This T cell receptor beta chain was captured in a study of beta chain features in type 1 diabetes. Study-wide results and limits: Shorter TCRB CDR3s, moderately but significantly so, were found in Type 1 diabetes patients in all four CD4+ subsets. Patients with type 1 diabetes showed fewer VDJ junction insertions and more deletions. PCR might pick shorter templates more often, in the same way for patients and controls.

Cells sorted by CD45RO/CCR7/CD25/CD127/CD95/CD27 comprised CD4+ naive, central memory, regulatory and stem cell-like memory cells. Purity above 95% was achieved in all sorted populations. Investigators reverse transcribed all isolated RNA, so they sequenced expressed TCRB transcripts. The assay was immunoSEQ multiplex PCR, and TCRdb's table has in-frame clones only and misses some. The repertoire holds 600,000 or so clones, with around 11% as singletons. A remark on this clone: The antigen remains undetermined. Other DNA variants within this sample encode the same CDR3.

Germline values: CDR1 SGHTA, CDR2 FQGNSA. The CDR3 extends over 13 amino acids. Between the trimmed V and J ends, which lost 3 bases and 3 bases, there was a span of 8 bases. The clonotype was recovered from a man aged 30 to 39 with type 1 diabetes. This chain links TRBV7-2 with TRBJ1-1; D perhaps matches TRBD1 (5 bases). The material sequenced was naive CD4+ T cells from blood. The CDR3 sequence: CASSFTGDTEAFF. The CDR3 DNA sequence: TGTGCCAGCAGCTTTACGGGGGACACTGAAGCTTTCTTT.